The following is a T cell receptor (beta chain) sequence with its context. Its antigen is still unknown. This record comes from a study of cytomegalovirus exposure and HLA in healthy donors. Study summary: Within the Caucasian-associated ancestry cluster were roughly 79% of the 300 to 450 genotyped donors. The study's findings and limits: The authors assumed roughly uniform sequencing depth across donors for presence/absence analyses.

The PCR made use of 60 Vbeta and 13 Jbeta primers. Assay used: immunoSEQ multiplex PCR; TCRdb lists only in-frame clones, some missing. The sample carries about 38,000 clones, about 66% recorded once. The CDR3 loop spans 14 amino acids. Germline loops: CDR1 SGHRS, CDR2 YFSETQ. Trimming left V 0 bases short and J 2 bases short, with 8 bases between. The chain couples TRBV5-1 to TRBJ2-5; no firm D call. Sequenced sample: PBMCs. This TCR was sampled from a middle-aged man in good health and CMV-seropositive. This CDR3 is CASSLGSRQETQYF. The CDR3 nucleotides read TGCGCCAGCAGCTTGGGATCCAGACAAGAGACCCAGTACTTC.